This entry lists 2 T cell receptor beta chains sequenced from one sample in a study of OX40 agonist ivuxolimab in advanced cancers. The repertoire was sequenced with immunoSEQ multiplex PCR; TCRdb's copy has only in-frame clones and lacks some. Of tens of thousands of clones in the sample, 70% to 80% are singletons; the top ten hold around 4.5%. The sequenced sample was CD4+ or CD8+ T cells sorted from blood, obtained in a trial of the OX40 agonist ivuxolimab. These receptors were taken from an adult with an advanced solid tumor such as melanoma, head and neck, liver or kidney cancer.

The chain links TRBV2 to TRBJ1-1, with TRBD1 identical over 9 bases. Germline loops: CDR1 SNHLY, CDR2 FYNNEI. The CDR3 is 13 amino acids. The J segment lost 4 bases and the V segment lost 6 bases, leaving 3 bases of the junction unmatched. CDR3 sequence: CASRRQGVTEAFF. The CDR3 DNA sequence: TGTGCCAGCAGACGACAGGGGGTCACTGAAGCTTTCTTT.

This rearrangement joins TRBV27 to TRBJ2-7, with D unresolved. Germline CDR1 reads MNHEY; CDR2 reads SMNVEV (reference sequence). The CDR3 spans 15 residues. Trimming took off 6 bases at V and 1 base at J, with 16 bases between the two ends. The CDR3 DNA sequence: TGTGCCAGCAGCCTACAGTGGACGGATTCCTACGAGCAGTACTTC. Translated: CASSLQWTDSYEQYF.